One sample yielded the 30 T cell receptor beta chains listed below, sequenced in a study of T cell responses to AZD1222 COVID-19 vaccine. Sequencing was performed with immunoSEQ multiplex PCR; in TCRdb, only in-frame clones are kept and a portion is missing. The table shows more than 110,000 clones, with about nine tenths occurring only once. The sequencing here drew on peripheral blood, taken on day 0 of AZD1222 vaccination. These receptors were collected from an adult in good health.

This sequence joins TRBV28 and TRBJ1-6; tentative D call: TRBD1 (6 bases). CDR3 length: 14 residues. V lost 3 bases and J lost 7, with 10 bases in between. Germline assignment: CDR1 MDHEN and CDR2 SYDVKM. For the CDR3, the DNA is TGTGCCAGCAGTTTGCGGGACACCAATTCACCCCTCCACTTT. Its translation: CASSLRDTNSPLHF.

The chain is built from TRBV20-1 and TRBJ2-1; 9 bases fit TRBD2. V was pared by 3 bases and J by 3 bases, with 6 bases of the junction left unmatched. The germline CDR1 and CDR2 sequences are DFQATT and SNEGSKA (reference sequence). This CDR3 has 15 amino acids. The CDR3 is CSASRREGLYNEQFF. The DNA of the CDR3 is TGCAGTGCTAGTCGGCGGGAGGGCCTCTACAATGAGCAGTTCTTC.

A single count supports this clone. The chain combines TRBV30 with TRBJ1-3; D gene uncertain. The V gene lost 6 bases and the J gene lost 0 bases, with 15 bases spanning the gap. This CDR3 region has 15 residues. The germline V gene encodes CDR1 GTSNPN and CDR2 SVGIG (reference sequence). DNA of the CDR3: TGTGCCTGTAACTCGGGTCGATTCTCTGGAAACACCATATATTTT. Residues: CACNSGRFSGNTIYF.

J is TRBJ2-7 and V is TRBV2, with 12 bases aligning to TRBD2. Germline trimming cut 6 bases from V and 6 bases from J; bases unmatched to any gene: 9. The CDR3 contains 15 residues. CDR1 and CDR2 (germline): SNHLY, FYNNEI. CDR3 bases: TGTGCCAGCAGCCCCAGACTAGCGGGAGTGTCCGAGCAGTACTTC. As protein: CASSPRLAGVSEQYF.

The V gene is TRBV4-2, the J gene TRBJ2-1; 9 nucleotides match TRBD2. V shed 3 bases, J shed 2 bases, and the junction held 8 bases outside the gene matches. The germline CDR1 and CDR2 sequences are LGHNA and YNFKEQ. The CDR3 sequence is 17 residues long. Here the CDR3 reads CASSQDHSGSPYNEQFF. CDR3 DNA sequence: TGTGCCAGCAGCCAGGACCATAGCGGGAGCCCCTACAATGAGCAGTTCTTC.

This chain uses TRBV30 with TRBJ1-5; weak D call: TRBD1 (6 bases). CDR1 GTSNPN and CDR2 SVGIG come from the germline V gene (reference sequence). Trimming took 0 bases from V and 4 from J, leaving 13 bases between them. The CDR3 covers 15 residues. This chain's CDR3 is CAWSVRGGRNQPQHF. The CDR3 DNA reads as TGTGCCTGGAGTGTACGGGGGGGCAGGAATCAGCCCCAGCATTTT.

The chain uses TRBV27 and TRBJ2-3; 9 positions agree with TRBD1. V was pared by 6 bases and J by 3 bases, with 13 bases of the junction left unmatched. This CDR3 region has 17 residues. Germline lookup yields CDR1 MNHEY and CDR2 SMNVEV (reference sequence). The CDR3: CASSLTQWDRATDTQYF. The CDR3 DNA reads as TGTGCCAGCAGCCTAACCCAATGGGACAGGGCAACAGATACGCAGTATTTT.

This clone showed up just once. The chain uses TRBV30 and TRBJ1-1; D ambiguous. Germline V CDR1 and CDR2: GTSNPN, SVGIG (reference sequence). V was shortened by 4 bases and J by 11 bases, with 14 bases between the two germline ends. CDR3 size: 11 residues. The CDR3 DNA reads as TGTGCCTGGACAACGAGAGTGGGCGCTTTCTTT. Translating gives CAWTTRVGAFF.

CDR3 nucleotides: TGTGCCAGCTCACCACGAGAGGGGACAAGGAATGAGCAGTTCTTC. This codes for CASSPREGTRNEQFF. V gene TRBV18 combines with J gene TRBJ2-1; the D gene is possibly TRBD1 (6 bases). V gave up 1 base and J gave up 7 bases, with 14 bases separating them. Per germline, CDR1 KGHSH and CDR2 LQKENI. The CDR3 is made up of 15 amino acids.

V gene TRBV7-9 combines with J gene TRBJ2-2; D might be TRBD2 (5 bases). The V gene's germline CDR1 is SEHNR and CDR2 FQNEAQ (reference sequence). The CDR3 runs 14 residues. V was trimmed by 5 bases and J by 5 bases, leaving 12 bases between them. The CDR3: CASSPRGSTGELFF. In nucleotides, the CDR3 is TGTGCCAGCAGCCCAAGAGGGAGTACCGGGGAGCTGTTTTTT.

The chain employs TRBV7-9 and TRBJ2-2; TRBD1 matches 10 bases. The V and J ends lost 5 bases and 4 bases, in that order; junction bases with no gene match: 7. The germline V gene encodes CDR1 SEHNR and CDR2 FQNEAQ (reference sequence). The CDR3 covers 16 residues. CDR3 protein: CASSPLGTGATGELFF. In DNA, the CDR3 is TGTGCCAGCAGCCCATTAGGGACAGGGGCCACCGGGGAGCTGTTTTTT.

V usage is TRBV18 and J usage is TRBJ1-3, with D maybe TRBD1 (5 bases). CDR1 and CDR2 from the germline V gene are KGHSH and LQKENI. CDR3 size: 16 residues. V gave up 3 bases and J gave up 3 bases, with 15 bases separating them. CDR3 sequence reads: CASSPARTQGGNTIYF. CDR3 coding DNA: TGTGCCAGCTCACCCGCCCGGACCCAGGGTGGAAACACCATATATTTT.

Regarding this clone: Germline and junction disagree at one end, which may indicate a read error. V is TRBV6-1 and J is TRBJ1-5; D remains ambiguous. This CDR3 comprises 13 residues. Looked up from germline, CDR1 is MNHNS and CDR2 is SASEGT. The DNA for the CDR3 is TGTGCCAGCAGTCAAGCACTCGCACGGCCCCAGCATTTT. This gives the protein CASSQALARPQHF.

This rearrangement joins TRBV10-3 to TRBJ2-7; no clear D. V gave up 0 bases and J gave up 6 bases, with 12 bases separating them. The V gene's germline CDR1 is ENHRY and CDR2 SYGVKD. The CDR3 length is 14 residues. The CDR3 protein is CAISESLLSSEQYF. CDR3 DNA sequence: TGTGCCATCAGTGAGTCCCTTTTGAGTTCCGAGCAGTACTTC.

J is TRBJ2-3 and V is TRBV6-5, with D maybe TRBD2 (6 bases). The CDR3 loop spans 14 amino acids. V dropped 2 bases and J dropped 3 bases, with 9 bases sitting between them. Looked up from germline, CDR1 is MNHEY and CDR2 is SVGAGI. Written as DNA, the CDR3 is TGTGCCAGCAGTTACCTGACTAGGACAGATACGCAGTATTTT. Amino acids: CASSYLTRTDTQYF.

This clone was seen only a few times. The chain is built from TRBV3-1 (or the pseudogene TRBV3-2) and TRBJ1-1; D might be TRBD1 (6 bases). Germline V gene sequence: CDR1 LGHDT, CDR2 YNNKEL (reference sequence). V lost 4 bases, J lost 0 bases, and 18 bases lay in between. The CDR3 has 17 amino acids. The CDR3 sequence is CASSPKVNRDLNTEAFF. The CDR3 coding sequence is TGTGCCAGCAGCCCCAAAGTAAACAGGGACTTGAACACTGAAGCTTTCTTT.

Remarks on this clone: The sample holds other DNA sequences that translate to the same CDR3. This chain links TRBV27 with TRBJ2-7; 11 nucleotides align to TRBD1. V shed 4 bases and J 3 bases; nucleotides not matched to a gene: 2. CDR1 and CDR2 (germline): MNHEY, SMNVEV (reference sequence). This CDR3 comprises 14 residues. CDR3 amino acids: CASSSGTGGYEQYF. For the CDR3, the DNA is TGTGCCAGCAGTTCCGGGACAGGGGGCTACGAGCAGTACTTC.

The V gene is TRBV19, the J gene TRBJ2-1; no definite D call. CDR1 and CDR2 (germline): LNHDA, SQIVND (reference sequence). V was clipped by 2 bases and J by 9 bases, with 11 bases between them. There are 13 residues in the CDR3. CDR3 DNA sequence: TGTGCCAGTAGTATAACGAGAAACAGTGAGCAGTTCTTC. Protein: CASSITRNSEQFF.

The V call is TRBV19, the J call TRBJ2-6; D remains unclear. There are 13 residues in the CDR3. The germline CDR1 and CDR2 sequences are LNHDA and SQIVND (reference sequence). The V and J ends lost 11 bases and 0 bases respectively, with 8 bases between them. The CDR3 spells CAVRPSGANVLTF. Written as DNA, the CDR3 is TGTGCCGTAAGGCCCTCTGGGGCCAACGTCCTGACTTTC.

CDR3 region: CASSQAGGGMNYGYTF. In DNA form, the CDR3 reads TGTGCCAGCAGCCAAGCAGGGGGGGGGATGAACTATGGCTACACCTTC. This chain links TRBV3-1 (or the pseudogene TRBV3-2) with TRBJ1-2; TRBD1 matches at 7 bases. This CDR3 region has 16 residues. The germline CDR1 and CDR2 sequences are LGHDT and YNNKEL (reference sequence). The V and J ends lost 1 base and 2 bases, in that order; junction bases with no gene match: 7.

The genes are TRBV15 and TRBJ1-1; D ambiguous. Germline V gene data show CDR1 as LNHNV and CDR2 as YYDKDF (reference sequence). This CDR3 has 13 residues. V lost 1 base and J 4 bases, leaving 7 bases between the germline ends. Here the CDR3 DNA reads TGTGCCACCAGCAGAGGAGGGATCACTGAAGCTTTCTTT. Translated: CATSRGGITEAFF.

V and J are TRBV7-9 and TRBJ2-1, with TRBD1 identical over 10 bases. Trimming at V came to 5 bases and at J to 4 bases, leaving 5 bases not matched to a gene. The CDR3 runs 15 residues. CDR1 is SEHNR and CDR2 is FQNEAQ in the germline V gene (reference sequence). The CDR3 coding sequence is TGTGCCAGCAGCCCCGGGACAGGGGCGTACAATGAGCAGTTCTTC. This sequence encodes CASSPGTGAYNEQFF. Filled out from reference TRBV7-9 and TRBJ2-1, the complete variable domain reads DTGVSQNPRHKITKRGQNVTFRCDPISEHNRLYWYRQTLGQGPEFLTYFQNEAQLEKSRLLSDRFSAERPKGSFSTLEIQRTEQGDSAMYLCASSPGTGAYNEQFFGPGTRLTVL.

With respect to this clone: Other DNA sequences in this sample translate to the same CDR3. This sequence joins TRBV27 and TRBJ1-1; D call uncertain. The CDR3 is made up of 13 amino acids. CDR1 and CDR2 from the germline V gene are MNHEY and SMNVEV (reference sequence). The ends were cut back, 2 bases at V and 1 base at J, with 5 bases in the middle. CDR3 in amino acids: CASSLAGNTEAFF. DNA for the CDR3: TGTGCCAGCAGTTTAGCGGGGAACACTGAAGCTTTCTTT.

The rearrangement links TRBV7-2 to TRBJ1-2; the D gene is possibly TRBD1 (5 bases). The CDR3 contains 16 residues. CDR1 and CDR2 (germline): SGHTA, FQGNSA. Trimming shortened V by 1 base and J by 3 bases, and 15 bases separated the two germline ends. CDR3 DNA sequence: TGTGCCAGCAGCTTAGATGGGGCCGTAAAAGACTATGGCTACACCTTC. It is translated as CASSLDGAVKDYGYTF.

V usage is TRBV2 and J usage is TRBJ2-2; D perhaps matches TRBD2 (5 bases). This CDR3 contains 14 residues. Deletions cut 6 bases from V and 3 bases from J, with 11 bases between. Germline V gene lookup returns CDR1 SNHLY and CDR2 FYNNEI. DNA of the CDR3: TGTGCCAGCAGGGGAAGAGGGTACACCGGGGAGCTGTTTTTT. Amino acid sequence: CASRGRGYTGELFF.

V usage is TRBV20-1 and J usage is TRBJ2-5; perhaps TRBD2 as D (6 bases). CDR3 size: 13 residues. V lost 3 bases and J lost 7, with 15 bases in between. Germline V gene sequence: CDR1 DFQATT, CDR2 SNEGSKA (reference sequence). CDR3 loop: CSASSSDEGTQYF. The CDR3 coding sequence is TGCAGTGCTAGTTCTAGCGACGAGGGGACCCAGTACTTC.

The rearrangement links TRBV2 to TRBJ1-5; 7 positions match TRBD1. This CDR3 comprises 16 residues. The V and J ends lost 6 bases and 2 bases, in that order; junction bases with no gene match: 10. CDR1 is SNHLY, CDR2 FYNNEI, per germline. The CDR3 coding sequence is TGTGCCAGCAGGGAAAAAACAGGGGTTGGCAATCAGCCCCAGCATTTT. Protein product: CASREKTGVGNQPQHF.

This sequence joins TRBV4-2 and TRBJ2-5, with 8 positions matching TRBD2. The CDR3 contains 15 residues. V was pared by 6 bases and J by 5 bases, with 11 bases of the junction left unmatched. Germline CDR1 and CDR2: LGHNA and YNFKEQ. The CDR3 sequence: CASSSGVGVRETQYF. The CDR3 bases are TGTGCCAGCAGTAGCGGGGTGGGGGTCCGGGAGACCCAGTACTTC.

The chain links TRBV11-2 to TRBJ1-1; D unclear. CDR3 length equals 13 residues. Germline V CDR1 and CDR2: SGHAT, FQNNGV. The V end was cut by 5 bases, the J end by 2 bases, with 9 bases between. DNA for the CDR3: TGTGCCAGCAGCCCGGGCGGAAACACTGAAGCTTTCTTT. This encodes CASSPGGNTEAFF.

Here the CDR3 reads CASSSFLVLEQYF. The CDR3 DNA reads as TGTGCCAGCAGCTCATTTCTGGTTCTCGAGCAGTACTTC. The chain has TRBV7-8 and TRBJ2-7; D uncertain. Trimming took off 4 bases at V and 6 bases at J, with 13 bases between the two ends. Looked up from germline, CDR1 is SGHVS and CDR2 is FQNEAQ. This CDR3 contains 13 residues.